This T cell receptor beta chain was sequenced for a study of shared clonotypes between healthy human individuals. Study information: Per donor, three plates held CD4 naive cells, three held CD4 memory, two held CD8 naive and one held CD8 memory.

V lost 6 bases and J lost 2, with 13 bases in between. The CDR3 spans 14 residues. The germline CDR1 and CDR2 sequences are MDHEN and SYDVKM. Notes on this clone: Its antigen is as yet unknown.

Terminally differentiated effector memory CD45RA+ cells were excluded from the naive CD8 cells, which were CD45RO-negative and positively selected for CCR7. The study drew all its donors from Caucasian adults living in Nashville, Tennessee. Whole-study results and caveats: Generally, naive subsets came out with larger estimated richness than memory subsets. Clonotype sharing among donors was thought likely to change with sequencing depth.

Here immunoSEQ multiplex PCR was the method, and the copy in TCRdb shows in-frame clones only, minus some. The sample lists some 2,100,000 clones, more than 85% occurring once. Sequencing was carried out using naive CD8+ T cells from PBMCs. This clonotype was obtained from a man between 18 and 35 years old in good health. Some clones in this sample may be carry-over from other donors' samples. This chain connects TRBV28 to TRBJ1-2; no definite D call. CDR3 DNA: TGTGCCAGCAGGTGGGCAGGCCTAAACTATGGCTACACCTTC. This sequence encodes CASRWAGLNYGYTF.